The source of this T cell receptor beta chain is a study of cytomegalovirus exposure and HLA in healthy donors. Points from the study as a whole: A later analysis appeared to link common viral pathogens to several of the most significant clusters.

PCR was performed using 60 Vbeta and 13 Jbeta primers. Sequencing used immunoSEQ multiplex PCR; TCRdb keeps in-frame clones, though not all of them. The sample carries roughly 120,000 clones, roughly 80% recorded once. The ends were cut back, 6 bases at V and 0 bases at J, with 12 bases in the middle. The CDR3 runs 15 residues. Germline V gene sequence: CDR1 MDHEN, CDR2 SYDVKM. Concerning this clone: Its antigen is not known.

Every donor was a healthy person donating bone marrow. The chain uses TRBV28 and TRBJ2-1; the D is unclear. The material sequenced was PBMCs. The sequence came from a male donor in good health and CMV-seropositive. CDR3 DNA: TGTGCCAGCAGGCGTCTTCGTGGCTCCTACAATGAGCAGTTCTTC. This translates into CASRRLRGSYNEQFF.